A single sample is the source of the 6 T cell receptor beta chains below, sequenced in a study of vaccination effects on CD4 cells after COVID-19 (dated by TCRdb to 2021 to 2024). Libraries were constructed by the immunoSEQ multiplex PCR assay. The table comes from immuneACCESS by way of TCRdb, which keeps in-frame sequences with V and J called. Part of the clones is missing from these tables; in studies checked, under half for an unresolved V gene and the rest for unknown reasons. This sample holds approximately 57,000 clones; around 73% were observed only once. In total, the top ten clones hold about 4.5% of the sample. After less than 13 days of culture, CD4+ T cells were isolated with the EasySep CD4+ T cell isolation kit. Each participant received two doses of an mRNA SARS-CoV-2 vaccine, either BNT162b2 or mRNA-1273. These receptors lack a known antigen. This material consisted of CD4+ T cells from PBMCs cultured without peptide, taken after COVID-19 vaccination. The receptor set was obtained from a human donor who received a COVID-19 vaccine.

The rearrangement links TRBV2 to TRBJ2-3; D may be TRBD1 (6 bases). The germline V and J ends were trimmed by 6 bases and 4 bases, with 11 bases remaining between them. Per the germline V gene, CDR1 is SNHLY and CDR2 is FYNNEI. The CDR3 length is 13 residues. Here the CDR3 DNA reads TGTGCCAGCAGGGGACACCAGGCAGATACGCAGTATTTT. It encodes CASRGHQADTQYF. The full variable domain, rest sourced from reference TRBV2 and TRBJ2-3, is EPEVTQTPSHQVTQMGQEVILRCVPISNHLYFYWYRQILGQKVEFLVSFYNNEISEKSEIFDDQFSVERPDGSNFTLKIRSTKLEDSAMYFCASRGHQADTQYFGPGTRLTVL.

The V gene is TRBV5-3, the J gene TRBJ1-4; TRBD1 agrees at 7 bases. TRBV5-3 is placed among ORFs of uncertain function. CDR3 size: 11 residues. The trim removed 5 bases at V and 14 bases at J, leaving 6 bases unmatched. CDR3 in DNA: TGTGCCAGAAGGGGTATGACAGGGCTGTTTTTT. Protein: CARRGMTGLFF.

The rearrangement joins TRBV5-6 to TRBJ2-2; 8 nucleotides line up with TRBD1. This CDR3 contains 19 residues. J gave up 6 bases and V 4 bases, and 20 bases lay outside the gene matches. Germline V lookup: CDR1 SGHDT, CDR2 YYEEEE. In nucleotides, the CDR3 is TGTGCCAGCAGCCTAATAATCCCCAGGGGGCGCGTCAAGGCCGGGGAGCTGTTTTTT. Protein sequence: CASSLIIPRGRVKAGELFF.

The chain joins TRBV3-1 (or the pseudogene TRBV3-2) to TRBJ1-1; D may be TRBD1 (6 bases). The V and J ends lost 1 base and 11 bases respectively, with 14 bases between them. Germline lookup yields CDR1 LGHDT and CDR2 YNNKEL (reference sequence). There are 13 residues in the CDR3. The CDR3, as DNA: TGTGCCAGCAGCCAAGTAGGGGGTTTCGGGGCTTTCTTT. It translates to CASSQVGGFGAFF.

The V and J genes are TRBV9 and TRBJ2-3; D may correspond to TRBD1 or TRBD2 (5 bases each). The germline gives CDR1 SGDLS, CDR2 YYNGEE. Trimming shortened V by 1 base and J by 0 bases, and 12 bases separated the two germline ends. CDR3 size: 16 residues. The CDR3 spells CASSVSRGPSTDTQYF. The CDR3 DNA reads as TGTGCCAGCAGCGTAAGTCGGGGCCCCAGCACAGATACGCAGTATTTT. The full variable domain, rest sourced from reference TRBV9 and TRBJ2-3, is DSGVTQTPKHLITATGQRVTLRCSPRSGDLSVYWYQQSLDQGLQFLIQYYNGEERAKGNILERFSAQQFPDLHSELNLSSLELGDSALYFCASSVSRGPSTDTQYFGPGTRLTVL.

This clone was observed a few times. The chain carries TRBV25-1 and TRBJ1-4, with 7 positions matching TRBD1. The CDR3 runs 15 residues. V lost 4 bases to trimming and J lost 7 bases; unmatched junction nucleotides: 9. Germline V gene lookup returns CDR1 MGHDK and CDR2 SYGVNS. The CDR3 region has the DNA TGTGCCAGCAGTGCAACAGGGGAATCGGCTGAAAAACTGTTTTTT. Its translation: CASSATGESAEKLFF.